This TCR beta chain was sequenced for a study of beta chain features in type 1 diabetes. In the study overall: Age, gender and cell yields were similar between patients and healthy donors. Study-wide findings and caveats: Healthy donors had naive, central memory and Treg TCRB repertoires that appeared less similar than those seen among patients. Small HLA sub-analyses could not settle whether HLA shapes TCRB rearrangement. Type 1 diabetes patients had moderately but significantly shorter TCRB CDR3s in all four CD4+ subsets. There were fewer insertions and more deletions at the VDJ junctions of type 1 diabetes patients.

TCRB transcripts that were expressed got sequenced, as all of the isolated RNA had been reverse transcribed. Produced via immunoSEQ multiplex PCR; TCRdb's table is partial and in-frame only. In the table there are fewer than 450,000 clones, roughly 14% of which are singletons. The CDR3 covers 14 residues. With V trimmed by 3 bases and J by 7 bases, 4 bases remained unmatched. CDR1 is KGHSH, CDR2 LQKENI, per germline. This clone was seen more than once but under ten times. Its specificity is not known. Material: naive CD4+ T cells from blood. The source of this sequence is a woman between 18 and 30 years old with type 1 diabetes. The rearrangement joins TRBV18 to TRBJ2-2; TRBD2 agrees at 8 bases. The CDR3 sequence is CASSPPAGDGELFF. The CDR3 DNA reads as TGTGCCAGCTCACCCCCAGCGGGAGACGGGGAGCTGTTTTTT.